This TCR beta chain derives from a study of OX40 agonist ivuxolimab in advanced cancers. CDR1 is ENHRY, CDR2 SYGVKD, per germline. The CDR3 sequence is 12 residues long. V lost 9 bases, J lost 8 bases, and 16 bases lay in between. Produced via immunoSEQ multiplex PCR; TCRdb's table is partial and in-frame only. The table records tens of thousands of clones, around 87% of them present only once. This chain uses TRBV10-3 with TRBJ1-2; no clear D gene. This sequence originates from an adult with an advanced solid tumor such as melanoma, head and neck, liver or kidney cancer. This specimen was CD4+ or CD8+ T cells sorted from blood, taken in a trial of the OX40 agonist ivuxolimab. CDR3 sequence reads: CAIQQRGDGYTF. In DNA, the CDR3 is TGTGCCATACAACAGCGGGGAGACGGCTACACCTTC.